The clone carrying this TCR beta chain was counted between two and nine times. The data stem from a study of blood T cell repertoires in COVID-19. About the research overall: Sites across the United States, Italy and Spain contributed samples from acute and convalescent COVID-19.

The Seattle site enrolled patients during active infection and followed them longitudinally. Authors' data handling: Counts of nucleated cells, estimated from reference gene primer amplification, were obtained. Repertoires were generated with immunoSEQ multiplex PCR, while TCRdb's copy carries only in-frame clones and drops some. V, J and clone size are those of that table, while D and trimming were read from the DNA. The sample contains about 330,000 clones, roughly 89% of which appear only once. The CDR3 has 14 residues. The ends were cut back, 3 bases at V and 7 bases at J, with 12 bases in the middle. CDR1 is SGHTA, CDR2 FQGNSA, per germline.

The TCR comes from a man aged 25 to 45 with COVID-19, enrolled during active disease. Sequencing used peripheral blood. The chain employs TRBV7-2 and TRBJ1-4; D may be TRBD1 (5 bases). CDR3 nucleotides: TGTGCCAGCAGCTTTAATGGTCAGGGTGAAAAACTGTTTTTT. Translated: CASSFNGQGEKLFF.